Presented here are 9 T cell receptor beta chains from one specimen sequenced in a study of cytomegalovirus exposure and HLA in healthy donors. PCR used 60 Vbeta primers and 13 Jbeta primers. Sequencing used immunoSEQ multiplex PCR; TCRdb keeps in-frame clones, though not all of them. The repertoire holds tens of thousands of clones, with roughly 78% as singletons. The specimen sequenced was PBMCs. These receptors originate from a male donor in good health and CMV-seropositive.

The J gene is TRBJ2-3, the V gene TRBV7-7; 8 bases agree with TRBD2. Germline V gene lookup returns CDR1 SSHAT and CDR2 FNYEAQ (reference sequence). The V and J ends lost 0 bases and 0 bases, in that order; junction bases with no gene match: 5. The CDR3 contains 17 residues. In nucleotides, the CDR3 is TGTGCCAGCAGCTTAGCGCCGGCTAGCGGGAGCACAGATACGCAGTATTTT. Translated: CASSLAPASGSTDTQYF.

J is TRBJ2-5 and V is TRBV27; TRBD1 agrees at 7 bases. This CDR3 is built from 15 residues. The trim removed 0 bases at V and 5 bases at J, leaving 6 bases unmatched. Germline V gene lookup returns CDR1 MNHEY and CDR2 SMNVEV (reference sequence). The CDR3 nucleotides are TGTGCCAGCAGTTTATCGTACAGGGGAAGTGAGACCCAGTACTTC. It yields the protein CASSLSYRGSETQYF.

This clone has only a few counts. The CDR3 DNA follows: TGTGCCAGCAGCTTTAGCGGGGGGGCCGTGAATGAGCAGTTCTTC. It codes for CASSFSGGAVNEQFF. The V call is TRBV5-4, the J call TRBJ2-1, with TRBD2 matching over 11 bases. Germline V CDR1 and CDR2: SGHNT, YYREEE (reference sequence). The CDR3 loop spans 15 amino acids. V lost 2 bases, J lost 7 bases, and 5 bases stayed unmatched.

V is TRBV27 and J is TRBJ1-2; a weak D match, TRBD1 (5 bases). The CDR3 contains 15 residues. Germline CDR1 is MNHEY and CDR2 is SMNVEV (reference sequence). Trimming cost V 7 bases and J 8 bases, with 23 bases left between them. In DNA, the CDR3 is TGTGCCAGCATGTCCTTGGGGGAGGGATATCTGGGCTACACCTTC. As protein: CASMSLGEGYLGYTF.

CDR3 coding DNA: TGTGCCAGCAGTTTATCTGAACTGTACGAGCAGTACTTC. Translated: CASSLSELYEQYF. The V gene is TRBV27, the J gene TRBJ2-7; D unclear. The germline V gene encodes CDR1 MNHEY and CDR2 SMNVEV (reference sequence). The CDR3 has 13 residues. The V and J ends lost 0 bases and 4 bases respectively, with 7 bases between them.

This clone was seen once. This chain connects TRBV7-2 to TRBJ2-5; TRBD1 matches 7 bases. The CDR3 loop spans 16 amino acids. V lost 5 bases to trimming and J lost 5 bases; unmatched junction nucleotides: 14. Germline CDR1 SGHTA, CDR2 FQGNSA. CDR3: CASSDFTQGWGETQYF. In nucleotides, the CDR3 is TGTGCCAGCAGCGACTTCACACAGGGGTGGGGGGAGACCCAGTACTTC. Full variable domain (outside the CDR3, taken from reference TRBV7-2 and TRBJ2-5): GAGVSQSPSNKVTEKGKDVELRCDPISGHTALYWYRQSLGQGLEFLIYFQGNSAPDKSGLPSDRFSAERTGGSVSTLTIQRTQQEDSAVYLCASSDFTQGWGETQYFGPGTRLLVL.

The chain is built from TRBV14 and TRBJ1-3; D unresolved. The V gene's germline CDR1 is SGHDN and CDR2 FVKESK. V was cut by 4 bases and J by 3 bases, with 13 bases left in between. There are 15 residues in the CDR3. Written as DNA, the CDR3 is TGTGCCAGCAGCCCCTCGGAGTGGGTTGGAAACACCATATATTTT. The encoded protein is CASSPSEWVGNTIYF.

The rearrangement uses TRBV19 and TRBJ2-3, with a possible D match to TRBD1 (6 bases). Trimming took off 3 bases at V and 0 bases at J, with 10 bases between the two ends. The germline CDR1 and CDR2 sequences are LNHDA and SQIVND (reference sequence). The CDR3 spans 15 residues. Here the CDR3 DNA reads TGTGCCAGTAGTATTAGGGGGTATAGCACAGATACGCAGTATTTT. It translates to CASSIRGYSTDTQYF.

The chain links TRBV18 to TRBJ2-7, with 11 bases lining up with TRBD1. The CDR3 is 15 amino acids. J lost 4 bases, V lost 6 bases, and 8 bases had no gene match. The germline V gene encodes CDR1 KGHSH and CDR2 LQKENI. The CDR3 loop reads CASSQDRGRIYEQYF. CDR3 sequence (DNA): TGTGCCAGCTCCCAGGACAGGGGGCGAATTTACGAGCAGTACTTC.